The 14 T cell receptor beta chains below were found in one sample sequenced in a study of T-cell reconstitution after alpha-beta-depleted transplantation in children. TCRbeta library preparation incorporated unique molecular identifiers. TCRdb re-called the PCR reads with MiXCR, one entry per CDR3 protein. The table shows 350,000 to 500,000 distinct CDR3 sequences, with approximately 42% occurring only once. Sequenced here: PBMCs, sampled before TCRalphabeta/CD19-depleted stem cell transplant. All receptors come from a girl aged 2-10 years with aplastic anemia, due to receive a stem cell transplant.

This clonotype was found once. This rearrangement joins TRBV5-1 to TRBJ1-2; D is ambiguous. Germline values: CDR1 SGHRS, CDR2 YFSETQ. CDR3 length: 15 residues. V lost 4 bases to trimming and J lost 6 bases, with 19 bases between them. CDR3 region: CASSPRALRDDGYTF. CDR3 DNA sequence: TGCGCCAGCAGCCCCCGGGCCCTTCGTGATGATGGCTACACCTTC.

V usage is TRBV5-1 and J usage is TRBJ2-3; D is perhaps TRBD1 (6 bases). The ends were cut back, 2 bases at V and 6 bases at J, with 19 bases in the middle. The CDR3 is made up of 16 amino acids. From germline, CDR1 is SGHRS and CDR2 YFSETQ. DNA for the CDR3: TGCGCCAGCAGCTTCGAGGCCCCAGGGGCAGGTGATACGCAGTATTTT. It codes for CASSFEAPGAGDTQYF. The full variable domain, its missing parts supplied by reference TRBV5-1 and TRBJ2-3, is KAGVTQTPRYLIKTRGQQVTLSCSPISGHRSVSWYQQTPGQGLQFLFEYFSETQRNKGNFPGRFSGRQFSNSRSEMNVSTLELGDSALYLCASSFEAPGAGDTQYFGPGTRLTVL.

In its sample, this clonotype was seen many times. The rearrangement uses TRBV5-1 and TRBJ2-1; D tentatively reads TRBD1 or TRBD2 (5 bases each). Trimming removed 4 bases at V and 7 bases at J, with 21 bases between. The germline CDR1 and CDR2 sequences are SGHRS and YFSETQ. The CDR3 spans 16 residues. This CDR3 is CASSTGLTPRWNEQFF. In DNA form, the CDR3 reads TGCGCCAGCAGCACAGGACTGACACCTCGGTGGAATGAGCAGTTCTTC.

V usage is TRBV10-3 and J usage is TRBJ2-3; D is unresolved. V lost 3 bases to trimming and J lost 6 bases, with 7 bases between them. Germline loops: CDR1 ENHRY, CDR2 SYGVKD. The CDR3 has 12 residues. CDR3 sequence: CAISDMADTQYF. CDR3 bases: TGTGCCATCAGTGATATGGCCGATACGCAGTATTTT.

This clonotype was seen many times. This rearrangement joins TRBV27 to TRBJ2-7; TRBD2 is a possible D gene (6 bases). V was trimmed by 8 bases and J by 0 bases, leaving 8 bases between them. Germline values: CDR1 MNHEY, CDR2 SMNVEV (reference sequence). The CDR3 runs to 12 residues. The CDR3 DNA is TGTGCCAGCGGGAGGAGCTCCTACGAGCAGTACTTC. Translated: CASGRSSYEQYF.

This rearrangement joins TRBV6-1 to TRBJ2-7; D not resolved. The CDR3 is made up of 12 amino acids. Trimming pared 1 base from V and 7 bases from J, leaving 8 bases between. The germline gives CDR1 MNHNS, CDR2 SASEGT. The CDR3 nucleotides are TGTGCCAGCAGTGAAGGTTTATGGGAGCAGTACTTC. It translates to CASSEGLWEQYF.

The table lists this clonotype with many counts. The chain carries TRBV5-1 and TRBJ2-1; 8 bases agree with TRBD2. The germline V gene has CDR1 SGHRS and CDR2 YFSETQ. CDR3 length: 15 residues. The V segment lost 0 bases and the J segment 2 bases; nucleotides outside the gene matches: 1. The CDR3 nucleotides are TGCGCCAGCAGCTTGGGAGCGGGGGCCTACAATGAGCAGTTCTTC. This gives the protein CASSLGAGAYNEQFF.

The V and J genes are TRBV2 and TRBJ2-3; 9 nucleotides agree with TRBD1. Germline trimming cut 6 bases from V and 0 bases from J; bases unmatched to any gene: 4. The CDR3 is made up of 15 amino acids. CDR1 is SNHLY, CDR2 FYNNEI, per germline. For the CDR3, the DNA is TGTGCCAGCAGCTGGGACAGGGCAAGCACAGATACGCAGTATTTT. Encoded protein: CASSWDRASTDTQYF.

This clonotype was found a few times. This chain connects TRBV7-8 to TRBJ2-1; 8 bases match TRBD2. With 5 bases clipped from V and 7 bases from J, the junction kept 7 bases outside the gene matches. The CDR3 spans 14 residues. Germline lookup yields CDR1 SGHVS and CDR2 FQNEAQ. CDR3 sequence: CASSPPGGRNEQFF. The CDR3, as DNA: TGTGCCAGCAGCCCCCCGGGAGGGAGGAATGAGCAGTTCTTC.

V and J are TRBV30 and TRBJ2-3; D unclear. Germline lookup yields CDR1 GTSNPN and CDR2 SVGIG (reference sequence). This CDR3 has 13 amino acids. Trimming cost V 7 bases and J 3 bases, with 14 bases left between them. As DNA, the CDR3 is TGTGCCTATTCACCAGGCGCGACAGATACGCAGTATTTT. It translates to CAYSPGATDTQYF.

V usage is TRBV28 and J usage is TRBJ2-4; the match to TRBD2 covers 14 bases. The V gene's germline CDR1 is MDHEN and CDR2 SYDVKM. This CDR3 region has 16 residues. V dropped 10 bases and J dropped 3; count of bases not matched to a gene: 8. The CDR3 here is CANRLAGGPDKNIQYF. The CDR3 DNA follows: TGTGCCAACAGACTAGCGGGAGGGCCAGACAAAAACATTCAGTACTTC.

This clonotype occurred a few times. DNA of the CDR3: TGCAGTGCTAGTATCGATAGGTTTAATGAAAAACTGTTTTTT. It codes for CSASIDRFNEKLFF. V usage is TRBV20-1 and J usage is TRBJ1-4, with unresolved D. CDR1 is DFQATT and CDR2 is SNEGSKA in the germline V gene (reference sequence). V was clipped by 3 bases and J by 4 bases, with 12 bases between them. CDR3 length: 14 amino acids.

This clonotype showed up just a few times. The chain is built from TRBV28 and TRBJ2-7; TRBD1 aligns across 7 bases. The trim removed 5 bases at V and 6 bases at J, leaving 10 bases unmatched. Germline V gene sequence: CDR1 MDHEN, CDR2 SYDVKM. CDR3 length: 14 residues. Written as DNA, the CDR3 is TGTGCCAGCAGTGGAGATGACAGGGTGGGCGAGCAGTACTTC. Protein sequence: CASSGDDRVGEQYF.

J is TRBJ1-5 and V is TRBV7-8; a possible D gene is TRBD1 (6 bases). Germline CDR1 and CDR2: SGHVS and FQNEAQ. CDR3 length equals 16 residues. V was pared by 1 base and J by 4 bases, with 14 bases between. CDR3 loop: CASSLEKAGVNQPQHF. The DNA for the CDR3 is TGTGCCAGCAGCTTAGAAAAGGCAGGGGTGAATCAGCCCCAGCATTTT.